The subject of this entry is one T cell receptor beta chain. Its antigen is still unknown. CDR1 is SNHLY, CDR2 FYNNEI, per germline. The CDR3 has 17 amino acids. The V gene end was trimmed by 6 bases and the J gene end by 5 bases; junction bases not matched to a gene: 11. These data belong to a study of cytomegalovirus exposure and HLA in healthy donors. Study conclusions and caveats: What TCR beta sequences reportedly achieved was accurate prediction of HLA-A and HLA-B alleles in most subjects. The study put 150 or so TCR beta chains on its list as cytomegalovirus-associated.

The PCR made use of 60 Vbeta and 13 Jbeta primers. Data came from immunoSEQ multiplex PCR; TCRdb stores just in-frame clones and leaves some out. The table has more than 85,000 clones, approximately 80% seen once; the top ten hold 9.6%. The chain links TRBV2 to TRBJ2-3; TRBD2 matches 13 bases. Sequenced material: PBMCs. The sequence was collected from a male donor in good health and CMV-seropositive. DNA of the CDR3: TGTGCCAGCAGAGGGCCTTGGACTAGCGGGAGAGTAGATACGCAGTATTTT. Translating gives CASRGPWTSGRVDTQYF. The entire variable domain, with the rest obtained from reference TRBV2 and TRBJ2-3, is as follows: EPEVTQTPSHQVTQMGQEVILRCVPISNHLYFYWYRQILGQKVEFLVSFYNNEISEKSEIFDDQFSVERPDGSNFTLKIRSTKLEDSAMYFCASRGPWTSGRVDTQYFGPGTRLTVL.